A selection of T cell receptor beta chains follows, all from one sample in a study of a mutant IDH1 vaccine in newly diagnosed glioma. Antigen specificity for these receptors is unknown. The method was immunoSEQ multiplex PCR; TCRdb's version includes in-frame clones alone and lacks a portion of them. The sample lists under 150,000 clones; about 82% were seen once. The specimen comprised PBMCs, sampled from a glioma patient whose treatment included an IDH1 peptide vaccine. The receptors originated from a man aged 35 to 55 with glioma. Each CDR3 is given with its conserved first and last residue. Fields, in order: clone size, V gene, CDR3 length, J gene, D gene, CDR3 DNA, CDR3 protein. The D gene is left open where the match is weak. Clone sizes are given selectively: once, few, many, or a class where the clone is expanded.

-	TRBV14	17	TRBJ2-1	TRBD2	TGTGCCAGCAGCGACCTGACTAGCGGGAGGCACTACAATGAGCAGTTCTTC	CASSDLTSGRHYNEQFF
-	TRBV30	14	TRBJ1-3	-	TGTGCCTGTACTCTCGGGGGAATGGGAAACACCATATATTTT	CACTLGGMGNTIYF
-	TRBV9	21	TRBJ2-1	TRBD2	TGTGCCAGCAGCGACCAACCCCTTTGGTTGTTGGTAGCGGGGGGGCCTAATGAGCAGTTCTTC	CASSDQPLWLLVAGGPNEQFF
-	TRBV6-6	16	TRBJ2-2	TRBD1	TGTGCCAGCAGTAAACCCGGGACAGGGAGAGCCGGGGAGCTGTTTTTT	CASSKPGTGRAGELFF
few	TRBV6-6	15	TRBJ2-7	TRBD1	TGTGCCAGCAGCGCAGGGGGCCAGCCTTCCTACGAGCAGTACTTC	CASSAGGQPSYEQYF
-	TRBV30	14	TRBJ2-2	-	TGTGCCTGGAGTGTACGCTTTAACACCGGGGAGCTGTTTTTT	CAWSVRFNTGELFF
-	TRBV4-3	16	TRBJ2-3	-	TGCGCCAGCAGCCAAGAGGGCGGGGAGAGCACAGATACGCAGTATTTT	CASSQEGGESTDTQYF
-	TRBV11-1	15	TRBJ2-1	-	TGTGCCAGCACCTCCCGACTAAACTCCTACAATGAGCAGTTCTTC	CASTSRLNSYNEQFF
-	TRBV7-9	16	TRBJ1-4	-	TGTGCCAGCAGCTTCCCCGACGGAGCAACTAATGAAAAACTGTTTTTT	CASSFPDGATNEKLFF
-	TRBV7-2	14	TRBJ1-5	-	TGTGCCAGCAGCTTACGGTTAGCAAATCAGCCCCAGCATTTT	CASSLRLANQPQHF
-	TRBV27	10	TRBJ1-5	-	TGTGCCAGGGGCAATCAGCCCCAGCATTTT	CARGNQPQHF
once	TRBV6-4	16	TRBJ2-3	TRBD1	TGTGCCAGCAGTGAGGGTGGGGGACAGGGGGCAGATACGCAGTATTTT	CASSEGGGQGADTQYF
-	TRBV4-3	14	TRBJ2-1	-	TGCGCCAGCAGCCAAGATCATTGGGGGAATGAGCAGTTCTTC	CASSQDHWGNEQFF
-	TRBV6-5	15	TRBJ1-2	-	TGTGCCAGCACCGAAGGGGGGGGCGGGCCCTATGGCTACACCTTC	CASTEGGGGPYGYTF
few	TRBV21-1	11	TRBJ1-2	-	TGTGCCAGCAGCACAGGGAGGGGATACACCTTC	CASSTGRGYTF
-	TRBV5-4	13	TRBJ1-1	-	TGTGCCAGCAGCCGGGAACGGAACACTGAAGCTTTCTTT	CASSRERNTEAFF
-	TRBV5-4	16	TRBJ1-2	-	TGTGCCAGCAGCTCCCAAACACAGGAACTCCTCTATGGCTACACCTTC	CASSSQTQELLYGYTF
-	TRBV11-2	15	TRBJ1-2	TRBD1	TGTGCCAGCAGCACCTTGACAGGGACTAACTATGGCTACACCTTC	CASSTLTGTNYGYTF
once	TRBV7-2	17	TRBJ2-6	TRBD1	TGTGCCAGCAGCGCCGGGACAGGGATCATAGGGGCCAACGTCCTGACTTTC	CASSAGTGIIGANVLTF
few	TRBV5-6	14	TRBJ2-1	-	TGTGCCAGCAGCCTCCTACTTAGTAGGAATGAGCAGTTCTTC	CASSLLLSRNEQFF
once	TRBV2	12	TRBJ2-7	-	TGTGCCAGCAGTGAAGTGGGCGACGAGCAGTACTTC	CASSEVGDEQYF
-	TRBV19	12	TRBJ2-2	-	TGTGCCAGTAGTATAGCTGCCGGGGAGCTGTTTTTT	CASSIAAGELFF
-	TRBV5-4	14	TRBJ1-2	-	TGTGCCAGCAGCTTGATGCCAGGGCGATATGGCTACACCTTC	CASSLMPGRYGYTF
-	TRBV6-6	12	TRBJ1-2	-	TGTGCCAGCAGATTAGAGGGTCGCGGCTACACCTTC	CASRLEGRGYTF
-	TRBV7-9	14	TRBJ1-1	-	TGTGCCAGCAGCTTAGAGGGGTTGAACACTGAAGCTTTCTTT	CASSLEGLNTEAFF
-	TRBV30	13	TRBJ1-2	-	TGTGCCTGGAGTCCCTTGGGGGCAGGCGGCTACACCTTC	CAWSPLGAGGYTF
-	TRBV10-3	18	TRBJ2-5	TRBD2	TGTGCCATCAGTGCTGCTAGCGGGGGGGCTGGGTACCAAGAGACCCAGTACTTC	CAISAASGGAGYQETQYF
-	TRBV29-1	15	TRBJ2-5	-	TGCAGCGTTGAGAAATTTCCGCCAGGAGAAGAGACCCAGTACTTC	CSVEKFPPGEETQYF
-	TRBV13	15	TRBJ2-1	-	TGTGCCAGCAGCCACGGGGTTGGCTCCTACAATGAGCAGTTCTTC	CASSHGVGSYNEQFF
few	TRBV7-9	15	TRBJ1-1	-	TGTGCCAGCAGCTCAAACCGAGACATGAACACTGAAGCTTTCTTT	CASSSNRDMNTEAFF
once	TRBV6-5	15	TRBJ2-3	TRBD2	TGTGCCAGCAGTTACCTAGCGGGGACCACAGATACGCAGTATTTT	CASSYLAGTTDTQYF
-	TRBV10-3	15	TRBJ2-7	TRBD1	TGTGCCATCAGTGAGCCCGGACAGGGTTTAGGCGAGCAGTACTTC	CAISEPGQGLGEQYF
-	TRBV6-6	15	TRBJ2-7	TRBD2	TGTGCCAGCAGCCTTAGCGGGAGGCCGCCCGACGAGCAGTACTTC	CASSLSGRPPDEQYF
-	TRBV4-2	13	TRBJ1-2	-	TGTGCCAGCAGCCAAGAAGACATCGGTGGCTACACCTTC	CASSQEDIGGYTF
-	TRBV10-3	16	TRBJ2-3	TRBD2	TGTGCCATCGGAGGACAGCGGGAGGATACCGCAGATACGCAGTATTTT	CAIGGQREDTADTQYF
-	TRBV5-1	16	TRBJ2-3	TRBD2	TGCGCCAGCAGCTTGCGGACTAGCGGTAGCACAGATACGCAGTATTTT	CASSLRTSGSTDTQYF
many	TRBV7-9	13	TRBJ2-3	-	TGTGCCAGCAGCTCGAGGGGGAAGGTAACGCAGTATTTT	CASSSRGKVTQYF
-	TRBV28	16	TRBJ2-3	-	TGTGCCAGCAGTTTTATAGGCACGCCTAGCACAGATACGCAGTATTTT	CASSFIGTPSTDTQYF